This T cell receptor beta chain was recovered during a study of identical twins. Study results and caveats: Fewer insertions were carried by abundant cord blood beta clonotypes, but none was seen in memory repertoires.

The CDR3 sequence is 16 residues long. CDR1 is SGHAT and CDR2 is FQNNGV in the germline V gene. V lost 7 bases, J lost 0 bases, and 17 bases lay in between. MiXCR, run by TCRdb on the 5' RACE reads, gives a single entry per CDR3 protein. The table shows hundreds of thousands of distinct CDR3 sequences, with around 20% occurring only once. As to this clonotype: What it binds is not known.

These data also formed part of another study, on T cells expressing NK-cell markers.

The chain links TRBV11-2 to TRBJ2-3, with TRBD2 as a possible D gene (5 bases). The source of this sequence is a woman aged 18-29 years in good health. The sample consisted of PBMCs. CDR3 DNA: TGTGCCAGCACCCTAACTCACCGGACTAGCACAGATACGCAGTATTTT. The encoded protein is CASTLTHRTSTDTQYF.